Below, 15 T cell receptor beta chains from the same sample are listed, as sequenced in a study of prognosis after radiotherapy for stage I lung cancer. Genomic DNA served as the source from which two-round multiplex PCR generated TCR beta CDR3 amplicons. Initially, in first-round PCR, primers specific to each TRBV and TRBJ gene were used. TCRdb ran MiXCR on the multiplex PCR reads and lists one entry per CDR3 protein. The sample shows nearly 20,000 distinct CDR3 sequences, approximately 28% of them seen only once. The sequenced sample was PBMCs, obtained before or after stereotactic body radiation therapy (not recorded which). The origin of the receptors is a donor at least 50 years old with non-small cell lung cancer.

Many counts were recorded for this clonotype. The chain carries TRBV5-1 and TRBJ1-6, with unresolved D. The V end lost 3 bases, the J end lost 8 bases, and 12 bases lay between the germline ends. The CDR3 spans 14 residues. Looked up from germline, CDR1 is SGHRS and CDR2 is YFSETQ. CDR3 in DNA: TGCGCCAGCAGCTCCGGCCAGGTGGATTCACCCCTCCACTTT. Its protein is CASSSGQVDSPLHF.

This clonotype has ten or more counts. The rearrangement joins TRBV27 to TRBJ1-1; the match to TRBD1 covers 9 bases. CDR1 is MNHEY and CDR2 is SMNVEV in the germline V gene (reference sequence). V shed 2 bases and J 1 base; nucleotides not matched to a gene: 5. The CDR3 consists of 16 residues. The CDR3 coding sequence is TGTGCCAGCAGTTTAACAGGGGGCAGTCGGAACACTGAAGCTTTCTTT. Translation: CASSLTGGSRNTEAFF.

The rearrangement links TRBV20-1 to TRBJ1-5; the D is unclear. This CDR3 comprises 13 residues. V gave up 5 bases and J gave up 7 bases, with 15 bases separating them. Germline CDR1 DFQATT, CDR2 SNEGSKA (reference sequence). CDR3 DNA sequence: TGCAGTGCTGTAGATCTCGTTGCGCAGCCCCAGCATTTT. It translates to CSAVDLVAQPQHF.

This clonotype was seen ten or more times. The chain combines TRBV4-3 with TRBJ2-1; TRBD1 agrees at 9 bases. J was trimmed by 6 bases and V by 3 bases; bases with no gene match: 6. CDR3 length equals 15 residues. The germline CDR1 and CDR2 sequences are LGHNA and YSLEER. The CDR3 loop is CASSHPGQGINEQFF. The CDR3 nucleotides are TGCGCCAGCAGCCACCCGGGACAGGGTATCAATGAGCAGTTCTTC.

This clonotype was seen repeatedly, ten times or more. CDR3 loop: CASSDRRDYGYTF. Here the CDR3 DNA reads TGTGCCAGCAGTGATCGCAGAGACTATGGCTACACCTTC. This chain joins TRBV2 and TRBJ1-2; no definite D call. Trimming took 3 bases from V and 3 from J, leaving 8 bases between them. Germline V gene sequence: CDR1 SNHLY, CDR2 FYNNEI. The CDR3 contains 13 residues. Supplemented by reference TRBV2 and TRBJ1-2, the full variable domain reads EPEVTQTPSHQVTQMGQEVILRCVPISNHLYFYWYRQILGQKVEFLVSFYNNEISEKSEIFDDQFSVERPDGSNFTLKIRSTKLEDSAMYFCASSDRRDYGYTFGSGTRLTVV.

This clonotype was counted many times. This chain uses TRBV28 with TRBJ1-2, with 9 bases that match TRBD1. This CDR3 has 14 residues. Per germline, CDR1 MDHEN and CDR2 SYDVKM. V shed 5 bases, J shed 5 bases, and the junction held 6 bases outside the gene matches. The CDR3 reads CASSPGTGWYGYTF. CDR3 DNA: TGTGCCAGCAGTCCAGGGACAGGGTGGTATGGCTACACCTTC.

Ten or more counts support this clonotype. V and J are TRBV20-1 and TRBJ2-5; 7 nucleotides match TRBD1. The CDR3 is 12 amino acids. In germline, CDR1 is DFQATT, CDR2 SNEGSKA (reference sequence). This CDR3 reads CSGRQGRETQYF. CDR3 nucleotides: TGCAGCGGAAGACAGGGAAGGGAGACCCAGTACTTC.

This clonotype was recorded many times. The V call is TRBV11-3, the J call TRBJ2-3; 7 bases fit TRBD1. The CDR3 covers 16 residues. V lost 5 bases and J lost 1; bases outside the gene matches: 9. The V gene's germline CDR1 is SGHNT and CDR2 YENEEA. The CDR3 here is CASSPLTGSGTDTQYF. The CDR3 DNA sequence: TGTGCCAGCAGCCCCCTGACAGGGAGTGGCACAGATACGCAGTATTTT.

Comment on this clonotype: Germline and junction disagree at one end, which may indicate a read error. CDR3 sequence (DNA): TGTGCCAGCAGTTACTTGCGGGTATCGGGGGGGCAAGTCTACAATGGGCAGTTCTTC. Amino acids: CASSYLRVSGGQVYNGQFF. The chain has TRBV12-3 or TRBV12-4 and TRBJ2-1, with TRBD2 matching over 8 bases. This CDR3 is built from 19 residues.

This clonotype was observed at least ten times. The chain recombines TRBV11-2 with TRBJ2-3; a possible D gene is TRBD1 (6 bases). The germline V gene has CDR1 SGHAT and CDR2 FQNNGV. V was cut by 3 bases and J by 4 bases, with 14 bases left in between. This CDR3 spans 15 amino acids. The CDR3 sequence is CASSFGWGQADTQYF. CDR3 in DNA: TGTGCCAGCAGCTTTGGGTGGGGGCAGGCAGATACGCAGTATTTT.

V gene TRBV19 combines with J gene TRBJ1-5; 9 bases are a match to TRBD1. V gave up 0 bases and J gave up 5 bases; unmatched junction bases: 23. This CDR3 has 22 residues. Germline V gene sequence: CDR1 LNHDA, CDR2 SQIVND (reference sequence). CDR3 sequence: CASSIDPPASSLDRTGDQPQHF. CDR3 nucleotide sequence: TGTGCCAGTAGTATAGATCCCCCGGCCAGCAGCCTCGACAGGACAGGGGATCAGCCCCAGCATTTT.

This clonotype was counted ten times or more. This chain uses TRBV20-1 with TRBJ2-1; perhaps TRBD2 as D (6 bases). V gave up 6 bases and J gave up 6 bases, with 12 bases separating them. The CDR3 length is 12 residues. Germline V gene sequence: CDR1 DFQATT, CDR2 SNEGSKA (reference sequence). The CDR3 DNA reads as TGCAGTGCCGGGGGAAGCGGCAATGAGCAGTTCTTC. This encodes CSAGGSGNEQFF.

This clonotype came up many times. A much larger clone is a single base away; this may be a read error. The chain joins TRBV2 to TRBJ2-5, with 10 bases that match TRBD1. This CDR3 region has 16 residues. Germline assignment: CDR1 SNHLY and CDR2 FYNNEI. With 5 bases clipped from V and 9 bases from J, the junction kept 15 bases outside the gene matches. The CDR3 sequence is CASSLTGTGVWEPQYF. CDR3 sequence (DNA): TGTGCCAGCAGTCTTACCGGGACAGGGGTTTGGGAGCCCCAGTACTTC.

This clonotype is labeled as medium-sized (0.01 to 0.1%). V usage is TRBV5-1 and J usage is TRBJ2-2; a possible D gene is TRBD1 (6 bases). The CDR3 sequence is 16 residues long. V was pared by 4 bases and J by 1 base, with 14 bases between. Germline CDR1 SGHRS, CDR2 YFSETQ. The CDR3 region is CASSTGQLGNTGELFF. In DNA, the CDR3 is TGCGCCAGCAGCACCGGACAGTTGGGGAACACCGGGGAGCTGTTTTTT.

This clonotype was detected ten times or more. The chain links TRBV5-8 to TRBJ2-5; 9 bases line up with TRBD2. With 4 bases clipped from V and 2 bases from J, the junction kept 12 bases outside the gene matches. Germline V gene lookup returns CDR1 SGHTS and CDR2 YDEGEE. The CDR3 totals 17 residues. In nucleotides, the CDR3 is TGTGCCAGCAGCGCGGGGAGGAGCGCGGGAGGGCAAGAGACCCAGTACTTC. Its translation: CASSAGRSAGGQETQYF.